The TCR beta chain under discussion was sequenced for a study of cytomegalovirus exposure and HLA in healthy donors. From germline, CDR1 is MNHEY and CDR2 SVGAGI. The CDR3 is 14 residues long. The ends lost 6 bases at V and 4 bases at J; junction bases unmatched: 7. The PCR used 60 Vbeta and 13 Jbeta primers. This table comes from immunoSEQ multiplex PCR, and its TCRdb copy is limited to in-frame clones, with some not included. Of over 150,000 clones listed, roughly 80% are singletons. This sequence was found in a man aged 40-55 years in good health and CMV-seronegative. The V gene is TRBV6-5, the J gene TRBJ1-2, with TRBD1 matching over 8 bases. The sequenced material came from PBMCs. CDR3 sequence: CASSQDRVGYGYTF. CDR3 bases: TGTGCCAGCAGCCAGGACAGGGTGGGCTATGGCTACACCTTC.